These 30 T cell receptor beta chains originate from one sample sequenced in a study of blood T cell repertoires in COVID-19. Repertoires were generated with immunoSEQ multiplex PCR, while TCRdb's copy carries only in-frame clones and drops some. The sample yields 45,000 to 50,000 clones, 86% seen once. The source material was peripheral blood. The receptors were sampled from a human donor in a cohort sampled during active COVID-19.

The chain combines TRBV30 with TRBJ2-4; TRBD2 aligns across 7 bases. This CDR3 has 11 residues. The junction had 1 base not matched to a gene; V was cut back by 3 bases and J by 8 bases. From germline, CDR1 is GTSNPN and CDR2 SVGIG (reference sequence). Here the CDR3 DNA reads TGTGCCTGGAGGGGAGGGGACATTCAGTACTTC. Translation gives CAWRGGDIQYF.

The chain has TRBV6-5 and TRBJ1-1, with D perhaps TRBD1 (6 bases). The CDR3 totals 13 residues. Deletions cut 11 bases from V and 0 bases from J, with 13 bases between. The V gene's germline CDR1 is MNHEY and CDR2 SVGAGI. CDR3 nucleotide sequence: TGTGCCGTCCTCAGGGACATGAACACTGAAGCTTTCTTT. This codes for CAVLRDMNTEAFF.

The gene calls are TRBV15 and TRBJ2-3, with 8 bases fitting TRBD1. With V trimmed by 4 bases and J by 5 bases, 8 bases remained unmatched. The length of the CDR3 is 15 residues. Germline V gene data show CDR1 as LNHNV and CDR2 as YYDKDF (reference sequence). CDR3 in amino acids: CATSIIQGAGDTQYF. CDR3 DNA: TGTGCCACCAGCATTATTCAGGGGGCGGGAGATACGCAGTATTTT.

V gene TRBV11-2 combines with J gene TRBJ2-3; D may be TRBD2 (5 bases). Trimming stripped 8 bases from V and 11 bases from J, with 14 bases between. Germline loops: CDR1 SGHAT, CDR2 FQNNGV. The CDR3 loop spans 11 amino acids. CDR3 in amino acids: CASESAGEQYF. The DNA for the CDR3 is TGTGCCAGCGAGTCGGCCGGGGAGCAGTATTTT.

The rearrangement links TRBV6-5 to TRBJ1-3; 8 nucleotides agree with TRBD1. This CDR3 comprises 15 residues. V dropped 6 bases and J dropped 4; count of bases not matched to a gene: 8. Germline V CDR1 and CDR2: MNHEY, SVGAGI. CDR3 residues: CASRRQGRSGNTIYF. The CDR3 DNA reads TGTGCCAGCAGACGACAGGGGAGGTCCGGAAACACCATATATTTT.

This clone was counted a single time. CDR3 protein: CASSASGGQETSYEQYF. CDR3 DNA sequence: TGTGCCAGCAGCGCGTCAGGGGGACAGGAGACTTCCTACGAGCAGTACTTC. The chain has TRBV11-2 and TRBJ2-7, with 8 positions matching TRBD1. Trimming cost V 5 bases and J 1 base; bases outside gene matches: 13. The CDR3 runs 17 residues. Germline V lookup: CDR1 SGHAT, CDR2 FQNNGV.

The chain links TRBV7-2 to TRBJ2-5; TRBD2 matches at 9 bases. The CDR3 spans 14 residues. Losses at the gene ends were 5 bases for V and 1 base for J; bases not matched to a gene: 2. Per germline, CDR1 SGHTA and CDR2 FQGNSA. CDR3 loop: CASSPGLAQETQYF. The CDR3 region has the DNA TGTGCCAGCAGCCCGGGACTAGCCCAAGAGACCCAGTACTTC.

This chain connects TRBV2 to TRBJ1-2; weak D call: TRBD1 (5 bases). Germline CDR1 reads SNHLY; CDR2 reads FYNNEI. Between the trimmed V and J ends, which lost 5 bases and 4 bases, there was a span of 8 bases. The length of the CDR3 is 12 residues. The CDR3 bases are TGTGCCAGCAGTATGACAGTCTATGGCTACACCTTC. Its protein is CASSMTVYGYTF.

The DNA for the CDR3 is TGTGCCAGTAGGGAAGACTCCACTAACTATGGCTACACCTTC. Its protein product is CASREDSTNYGYTF. V is TRBV19 and J is TRBJ1-2; D remains unclear. V dropped 6 bases and J dropped 0 bases, with 11 bases sitting between them. This CDR3 contains 14 residues. Germline V gives CDR1 LNHDA, CDR2 SQIVND (reference sequence). The variable domain in full, completed from reference TRBV19 and TRBJ1-2, reads DGGITQSPKYLFRKEGQNVTLSCEQNLNHDAMYWYRQDPGQGLRLIYYSQIVNDFQKGDIAEGYSVSREKKESFPLTVTSAQKNPTAFYLCASREDSTNYGYTFGSGTRLTVV.

This clone was observed a single time. The chain is built from TRBV6-5 and TRBJ1-4, with D possibly matching TRBD1 (6 bases). V dropped 8 bases and J dropped 8 bases, with 12 bases sitting between them. Per germline, CDR1 MNHEY and CDR2 SVGAGI. The CDR3 is 12 residues long. The CDR3, as DNA: TGTGCCAGCCTACAGGGTTGGGAAAAACTGTTTTTT. Its protein is CASLQGWEKLFF.

V usage is TRBV27 and J usage is TRBJ1-4, with 8 bases matching TRBD1. Germline V CDR1 and CDR2: MNHEY, SMNVEV (reference sequence). CDR3 length: 18 residues. V trimming: 1 base; J trimming: 4 bases; junction bases outside the gene matches: 11. In DNA form, the CDR3 reads TGTGCCAGCAGTTTATATCAGGGGGCGAACAAGTTTAATGAAAAACTGTTTTTT. As protein: CASSLYQGANKFNEKLFF.

This sequence joins TRBV6-1 and TRBJ2-5; D might be TRBD2 (5 bases). V lost 3 bases and J lost 4, with 9 bases in between. CDR1 and CDR2 (germline): MNHNS, SASEGT. This CDR3 contains 13 residues. The CDR3 loop is CASSEDSGETQYF. CDR3 sequence (DNA): TGTGCCAGCAGTGAGGACTCCGGAGAGACCCAGTACTTC.

The chain combines TRBV5-1 with TRBJ1-3; D is uncertain. Trimming shortened V by 0 bases and J by 8 bases, and 18 bases separated the two germline ends. The CDR3 runs to 16 residues. CDR1 is SGHRS, CDR2 YFSETQ, per germline. The DNA for the CDR3 is TGCGCCAGCAGCTTGGATAGTACGGGCCCCGGGGACACCATATATTTT. Its translation is CASSLDSTGPGDTIYF.

The chain employs TRBV4-2 and TRBJ2-5; TRBD2 matches 11 bases. The CDR3 runs to 16 residues. V lost 0 bases to trimming and J lost 5 bases; unmatched junction nucleotides: 5. Germline V CDR1 and CDR2: LGHNA, YNFKEQ. CDR3 DNA: TGTGCCAGCAGCCAAGATCTAGCGGGGGGTGAGGAGACCCAGTACTTC. Translating gives CASSQDLAGGEETQYF.

The chain has TRBV19 and TRBJ1-1; D is perhaps TRBD1 (6 bases). With 6 bases removed from V and 7 bases from J, the gap between germline ends came to 18 bases. The CDR3 is made up of 14 amino acids. Germline V lookup: CDR1 LNHDA, CDR2 SQIVND (reference sequence). CDR3 in DNA: TGTGCCAGTAGGGCAAGGGGGACATCCCTTGAAGCTTTCTTT. Protein product: CASRARGTSLEAFF. The full variable domain, completed using reference TRBV19 and TRBJ1-1, is DGGITQSPKYLFRKEGQNVTLSCEQNLNHDAMYWYRQDPGQGLRLIYYSQIVNDFQKGDIAEGYSVSREKKESFPLTVTSAQKNPTAFYLCASRARGTSLEAFFGQGTRLTVV.

The chain uses TRBV7-9 and TRBJ2-5; 9 bases line up with TRBD1. The CDR3 totals 16 residues. From germline, CDR1 is SEHNR and CDR2 FQNEAQ (reference sequence). V was pared by 3 bases and J by 2 bases, with 7 bases of the junction left unmatched. In DNA form, the CDR3 reads TGTGCCAGCAGCTTTCAACCGGGACAGGGTCAAGAGACCCAGTACTTC. Its translation is CASSFQPGQGQETQYF.

V is TRBV11-2 and J is TRBJ2-7; 7 bases are shared with TRBD2. CDR3 length: 13 residues. The germline gives CDR1 SGHAT, CDR2 FQNNGV. V lost 1 base and J lost 7; bases outside the gene matches: 4. As DNA, the CDR3 is TGTGCCAGCAGCTTAGGGGGGGGTTGGGAGCAGTACTTC. Translating it yields CASSLGGGWEQYF.

The chain joins TRBV6-5 to TRBJ1-2; TRBD1 might be the D (5 bases). CDR1 is MNHEY, CDR2 SVGAGI, per germline. The CDR3 is made up of 12 amino acids. Trimming removed 5 bases from V and 4 bases from J, with 8 bases in between. The DNA for the CDR3 is TGTGCCAGCAGTCAGGGCGTCTATGGCTACACCTTC. It translates to CASSQGVYGYTF.

This chain connects TRBV6-5 to TRBJ1-2; no clear D. V lost 0 bases, J lost 2 bases, and 7 bases lay in between. The CDR3 runs to 14 residues. Germline V gene sequence: CDR1 MNHEY, CDR2 SVGAGI. This chain's CDR3 is CASSYSQANYGYTF. The CDR3 coding sequence is TGTGCCAGCAGTTACTCCCAGGCCAACTATGGCTACACCTTC.

The genes are TRBV3-1 (or the pseudogene TRBV3-2) and TRBJ2-6; D is possibly TRBD1 (6 bases). This CDR3 region has 15 residues. Trimming left V 7 bases short and J 2 bases short, with 12 bases between. The germline gives CDR1 LGHDT, CDR2 YNNKEL (reference sequence). The CDR3 bases are TGTGCCAGCACTTCTAAGGGGGCTGGGGCCAACGTCCTGACTTTC. This translates into CASTSKGAGANVLTF.

The chain combines TRBV7-6 with TRBJ2-1, with a tentative D call TRBD2 (6 bases). V lost 5 bases and J lost 2, with 13 bases in between. CDR1 and CDR2 (germline): SGHVS, FNYEAQ. The CDR3 runs 15 residues. This CDR3 is CASSPLGGPYNEQFF. The DNA for the CDR3 is TGTGCCAGCAGCCCCCTCGGGGGACCCTACAATGAGCAGTTCTTC.

The rearrangement links TRBV12-3 or TRBV12-4 to TRBJ1-1; D possibly corresponds to TRBD1 (6 bases). V was cut by 5 bases and J by 4 bases, with 11 bases left in between. The CDR3 is 13 residues long. CDR3: CASSRQVPTEAFF. CDR3 in DNA: TGTGCCAGCAGTCGACAGGTGCCCACTGAAGCTTTCTTT.

This clone was counted a single time. This rearrangement joins TRBV5-4 to TRBJ2-1, with 8 bases matching TRBD1. The V gene end was trimmed by 1 base and the J gene end by 8 bases; junction bases not matched to a gene: 8. The CDR3 has 15 residues. In germline, CDR1 is SGHNT, CDR2 YYREEE (reference sequence). CDR3 protein: CASSLLGQGFDEQFF. The DNA of the CDR3 is TGTGCCAGCAGCTTGCTCGGACAGGGATTTGATGAGCAGTTCTTC.

This chain uses TRBV5-6 with TRBJ1-1; D remains ambiguous. The CDR3 spans 13 residues. Germline V gives CDR1 SGHDT, CDR2 YYEEEE. With 0 bases removed from V and 0 bases from J, the gap between germline ends came to 3 bases. This CDR3 is CASSLDMNTEAFF. Here the CDR3 DNA reads TGTGCCAGCAGCTTGGACATGAACACTGAAGCTTTCTTT.

The gene calls are TRBV5-1 and TRBJ1-4, with D possibly TRBD1 on 6 matching bases. Trimming took off 3 bases at V and 8 bases at J, with 11 bases between the two ends. This CDR3 has 13 residues. Looked up from germline, CDR1 is SGHRS and CDR2 is YFSETQ. The CDR3 here is CASSSGGQEKLFF. CDR3 nucleotides: TGCGCCAGCAGCTCGGGAGGACAGGAAAAACTGTTTTTT.

This clone has only a few counts. V and J are TRBV6-6 and TRBJ2-7; D is perhaps TRBD2 (7 bases). CDR1 MNHNY and CDR2 SVGAGI come from the germline V gene (reference sequence). There are 13 residues in the CDR3. Trimming took 4 bases from V and 6 from J, leaving 13 bases between them. The chain's CDR3 is CASSSEGGGEQYF. The CDR3 DNA reads TGTGCCAGCAGTTCTGAAGGGGGGGGCGAGCAGTACTTC.

This clone was recorded only once. The genes are TRBV19 and TRBJ2-5; D is possibly TRBD1 (6 bases). V lost 7 bases and J 3 bases, leaving 15 bases between the germline ends. The CDR3 contains 14 residues. The germline gives CDR1 LNHDA, CDR2 SQIVND (reference sequence). This CDR3 is CASTIGTRKETQYF. The CDR3, as DNA: TGTGCCAGTACCATCGGGACAAGGAAAGAGACCCAGTACTTC. Complete variable domain (other parts from reference TRBV19 and TRBJ2-5): DGGITQSPKYLFRKEGQNVTLSCEQNLNHDAMYWYRQDPGQGLRLIYYSQIVNDFQKGDIAEGYSVSREKKESFPLTVTSAQKNPTAFYLCASTIGTRKETQYFGPGTRLLVL.

This rearrangement joins TRBV6-5 to TRBJ2-2, with D maybe TRBD2 (7 bases). Germline lookup yields CDR1 MNHEY and CDR2 SVGAGI. Between the trimmed V and J ends, which lost 0 bases and 5 bases, there was a span of 10 bases. This CDR3 has 15 residues. The CDR3 DNA is TGTGCCAGCAGTTACTCCGGGGGGCGTACCGGGGAGCTGTTTTTT. Translating gives CASSYSGGRTGELFF.

J is TRBJ1-2 and V is TRBV6-5; D might be TRBD1 (6 bases). Trimming removed 10 bases from V and 5 bases from J, with 11 bases in between. This CDR3 is 11 amino acids long. The germline CDR1 and CDR2 sequences are MNHEY and SVGAGI. CDR3 in amino acids: CATGGAYGYTF. CDR3 sequence (DNA): TGTGCCACGGGGGGCGCATATGGCTACACCTTC.

This sequence joins TRBV19 and TRBJ1-4, with TRBD1 matching 11 bases. This CDR3 spans 14 amino acids. Germline CDR1 and CDR2: LNHDA and SQIVND (reference sequence). Trimming at V came to 4 bases and at J to 7 bases, leaving 2 bases not matched to a gene. The CDR3 nucleotides are TGTGCCAGTAGTACGGACAGGGGGCGTGAAAAACTGTTTTTT. This sequence encodes CASSTDRGREKLFF.